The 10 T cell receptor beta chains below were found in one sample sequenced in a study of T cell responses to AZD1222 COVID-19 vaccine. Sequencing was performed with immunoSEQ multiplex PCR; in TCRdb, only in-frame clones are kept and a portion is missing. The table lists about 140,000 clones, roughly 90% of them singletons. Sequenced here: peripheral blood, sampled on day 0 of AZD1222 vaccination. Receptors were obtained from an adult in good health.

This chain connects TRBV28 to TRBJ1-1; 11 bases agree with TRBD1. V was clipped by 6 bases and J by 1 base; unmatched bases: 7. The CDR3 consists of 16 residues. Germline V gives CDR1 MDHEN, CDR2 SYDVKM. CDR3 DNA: TGTGCCAGCAGCATCGGGACAGGGGGATGGAACACTGAAGCTTTCTTT. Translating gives CASSIGTGGWNTEAFF.

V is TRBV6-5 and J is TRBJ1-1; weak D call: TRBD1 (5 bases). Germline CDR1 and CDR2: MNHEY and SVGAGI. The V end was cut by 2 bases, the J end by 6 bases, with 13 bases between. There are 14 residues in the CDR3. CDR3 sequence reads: CASSYGALGAEAFF. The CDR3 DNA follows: TGTGCCAGCAGTTACGGTGCCTTGGGGGCTGAAGCTTTCTTT.

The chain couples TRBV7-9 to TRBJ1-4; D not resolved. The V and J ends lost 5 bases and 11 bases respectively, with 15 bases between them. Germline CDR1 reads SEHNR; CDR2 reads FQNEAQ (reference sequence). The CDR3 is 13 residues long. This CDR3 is CASSHFQALKLFF. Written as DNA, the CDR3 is TGTGCCAGCAGCCACTTCCAAGCCCTTAAACTGTTTTTT.

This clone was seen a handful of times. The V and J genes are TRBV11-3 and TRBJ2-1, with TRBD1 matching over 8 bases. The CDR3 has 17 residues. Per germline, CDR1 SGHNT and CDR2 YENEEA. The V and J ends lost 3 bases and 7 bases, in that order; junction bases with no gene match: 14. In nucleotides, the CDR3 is TGTGCCAGCAGCTTTTATACCGGGACAGGTTACTATAATGAGCAGTTCTTC. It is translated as CASSFYTGTGYYNEQFF. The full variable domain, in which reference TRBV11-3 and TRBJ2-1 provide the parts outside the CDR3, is EAGVVQSPRYKIIEKKQPVAFWCNPISGHNTLYWYLQNLGQGPELLIRYENEEAVDDSQLPKDRFSAERLKGVDSTLKIQPAELGDSAVYLCASSFYTGTGYYNEQFFGPGTRLTVL.

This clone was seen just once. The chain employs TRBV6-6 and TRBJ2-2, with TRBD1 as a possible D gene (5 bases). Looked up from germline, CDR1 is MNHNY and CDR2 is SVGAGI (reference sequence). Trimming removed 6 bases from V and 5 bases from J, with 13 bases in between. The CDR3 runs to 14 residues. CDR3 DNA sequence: TGTGCCAGCAGGCCCCAGGGATTAACCGGGGAGCTGTTTTTT. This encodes CASRPQGLTGELFF.

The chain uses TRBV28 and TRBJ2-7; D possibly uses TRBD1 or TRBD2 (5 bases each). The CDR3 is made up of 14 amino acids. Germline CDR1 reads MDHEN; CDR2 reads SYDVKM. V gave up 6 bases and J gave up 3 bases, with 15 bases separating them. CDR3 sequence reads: CASRFGTDFYEQYF. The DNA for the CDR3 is TGTGCCAGCAGATTCGGGACGGATTTCTACGAGCAGTACTTC.

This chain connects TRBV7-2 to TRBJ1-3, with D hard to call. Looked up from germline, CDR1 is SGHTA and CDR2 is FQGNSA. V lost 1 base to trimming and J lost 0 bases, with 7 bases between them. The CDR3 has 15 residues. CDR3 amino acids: CASSLDPGSGNTIYF. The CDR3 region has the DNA TGTGCCAGCAGCTTAGACCCCGGCTCTGGAAACACCATATATTTT. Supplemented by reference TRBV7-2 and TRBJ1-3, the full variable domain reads GAGVSQSPSNKVTEKGKDVELRCDPISGHTALYWYRQSLGQGLEFLIYFQGNSAPDKSGLPSDRFSAERTGGSVSTLTIQRTQQEDSAVYLCASSLDPGSGNTIYFGEGSWLTVV.

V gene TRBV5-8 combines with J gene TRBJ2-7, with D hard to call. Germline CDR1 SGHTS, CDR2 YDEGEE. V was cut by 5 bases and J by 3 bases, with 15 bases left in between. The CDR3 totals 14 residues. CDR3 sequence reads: CASSPGRVIYEQYF. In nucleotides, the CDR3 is TGTGCCAGCAGTCCTGGACGGGTGATCTACGAGCAGTACTTC.

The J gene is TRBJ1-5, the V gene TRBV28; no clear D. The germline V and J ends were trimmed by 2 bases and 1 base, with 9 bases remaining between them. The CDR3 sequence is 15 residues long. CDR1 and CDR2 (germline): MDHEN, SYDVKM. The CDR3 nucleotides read TGTGCCAGCAGTTTAGTCGAAGGGAGCAATCAGCCCCAGCATTTT. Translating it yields CASSLVEGSNQPQHF.

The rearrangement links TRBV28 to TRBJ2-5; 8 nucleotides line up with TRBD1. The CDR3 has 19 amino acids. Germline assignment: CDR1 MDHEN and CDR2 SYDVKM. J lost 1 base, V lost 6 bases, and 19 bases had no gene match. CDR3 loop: CASRGVARGTGEFQETQYF. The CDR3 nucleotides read TGTGCCAGCAGAGGGGTTGCCCGTGGGACAGGAGAGTTCCAAGAGACCCAGTACTTC.